Sequencing of this T cell receptor (beta chain) was carried out in a study of T-cell memory formation after mild COVID-19. General study findings and limits: Day 15 to 85 contracting clones showed balanced CD4/CD8; later expanders leaned CD4+. Clones which contracted sat mainly in CM and EM if CD4+, and in EMRA if CD8+. The SARS-CoV-2 specificity of second-wave clones reaching peak at day 37 remained unverified.

Researchers used 5'RACE with constant-segment primers to make TCR alpha and TCR beta cDNA libraries that carry sample barcodes and UMIs. TCRdb re-analysed the 5' RACE reads in MiXCR, keeping a single row per CDR3 protein. The table has roughly 620,000 distinct CDR3 sequences, over 15% seen once. This CDR3 is 15 amino acids long. Trimming took 2 bases from V and 0 from J, leaving 11 bases between them. The germline gives CDR1 SGHDT, CDR2 YYEEEE. As to this clonotype: Its antigen is undetermined.

The V gene is TRBV5-6, the J gene TRBJ1-2; perhaps TRBD1 as D (6 bases). Specimen: PBMCs or a T cell subset sorted from them (not recorded which). The source of this sequence is an adult woman who had mild COVID-19 (a few samples of this study predate the infection). Cell type and time point are not known. The CDR3 here is CASSFIGGSNYGYTF. Written as DNA, the CDR3 is TGTGCCAGCAGCTTCATAGGGGGTTCTAACTATGGCTACACCTTC.